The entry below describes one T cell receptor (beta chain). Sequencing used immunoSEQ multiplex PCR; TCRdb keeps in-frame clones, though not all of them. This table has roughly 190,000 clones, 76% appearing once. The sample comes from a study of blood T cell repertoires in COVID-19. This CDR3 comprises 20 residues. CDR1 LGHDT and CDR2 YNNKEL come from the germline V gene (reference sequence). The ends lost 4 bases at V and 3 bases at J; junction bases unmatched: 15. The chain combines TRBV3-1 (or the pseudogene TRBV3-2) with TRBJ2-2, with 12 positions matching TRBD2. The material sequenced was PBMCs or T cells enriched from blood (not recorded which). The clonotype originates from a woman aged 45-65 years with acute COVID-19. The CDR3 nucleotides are TGTGCCAGCAGCCTGGAAGCTTATACGACTAGCGGGGGTTACACCGGGGAGCTGTTTTTT. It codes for CASSLEAYTTSGGYTGELFF.